A selection of T cell receptor beta chains follows, all from one sample in a study of T cell repertoires in cytomegalovirus infection. TCRdb passed the reads through MiXCR, listing each CDR3 protein once. The sample contains about 25,000 distinct CDR3 sequences, 20% to 25% of which appear only once. Their cognate antigens are unknown. Material: CD8+ T cells from cultured PBMCs, obtained from culture after CMV antigen stimulation. The receptors come from a human donor in good health (CMV status not recorded). Some clones in this sample may be carry-over from other donors' samples. Each CDR3 is given with its conserved first and last residue. The D gene is left open where the match is weak. Rows give clone size only sometimes, using once, few, many, or a class for an expanded clone.

clone size	D gene	V gene	J gene	CDR3 protein	CDR3 DNA
many	TRBD2	TRBV7-8	TRBJ2-7	CASALAATPAYEQYF	TGTGCCAGCGCACTAGCGGCAACACCCGCCTACGAGCAGTACTTC
many	NA	TRBV12-3/TRBV12-4	TRBJ1-1	CASRPTGRDTEAFF	TGTGCCAGCAGACCTACAGGGAGGGACACTGAAGCTTTCTTT
NA	NA	TRBV20-1	TRBJ1-6	CSARGVDSPLHF	TGCAGTGCTAGAGGGGTTGATTCACCCCTCCACTTT
few	TRBD1	TRBV11-2	TRBJ2-1	CASSLEHVDRGYEQFF	TGTGCCAGCAGCTTAGAACACGTAGACAGGGGGTATGAGCAGTTCTTC
NA	NA	TRBV27	TRBJ2-7	CASSFGGIGGEQYF	TGTGCCAGCAGTTTTGGCGGAATCGGTGGCGAGCAGTACTTC
NA	NA	TRBV4-1	TRBJ2-2	CASSQTAPGELFF	TGCGCCAGCAGCCAAACAGCCCCCGGGGAGCTGTTTTTT
NA	TRBD2	TRBV4-1	TRBJ2-1	CASSQDGVAGGHEQFF	TGCGCCAGCAGCCAAGATGGGGTAGCGGGGGGGCACGAGCAGTTCTTC
NA	NA	TRBV7-3	TRBJ1-2	CASSLATVYGYTF	TGTGCCAGCAGCTTAGCCACGGTCTATGGCTACACCTTC
few	NA	TRBV13	TRBJ1-1	CASSLGKGTEAFF	TGTGCCAGCAGCTTAGGAAAGGGCACTGAAGCTTTCTTT
NA	NA	TRBV18	TRBJ2-7	CASSPPLIQGLVHEQYF	TGTGCCAGCTCACCGCCCCTAATACAGGGATTGGTCCACGAGCAGTACTTC
NA	TRBD1	TRBV29-1	TRBJ2-7	CSVEERTGPSYEQYF	TGCAGCGTTGAAGAAAGGACAGGGCCCTCCTACGAGCAGTACTTC
many	NA	TRBV7-9	TRBJ2-3	CASSLRGYTDTQYF	TGTGCCAGCAGCCTGAGGGGGTACACAGATACGCAGTATTTT
NA	NA	TRBV20-1	TRBJ2-3	CSVWGAGGLSSTDTQYF	TGCAGTGTATGGGGGGCAGGGGGTCTTTCTAGCACAGATACGCAGTATTTT
few	TRBD2	TRBV20-1	TRBJ2-3	CSANRGTSGGRDTQYF	TGCAGTGCCAACCGGGGGACTAGCGGGGGGAGGGATACGCAGTATTTT
many	NA	TRBV4-3	TRBJ1-1	CASSQDLARPQEAFF	TGCGCCAGCAGCCAAGATTTGGCGAGGCCACAAGAAGCTTTCTTT
few	NA	TRBV12-3/TRBV12-4	TRBJ2-1	CASSLGGGNEQFF	TGTGCCAGCAGTTTAGGGGGAGGCAATGAGCAGTTCTTC
NA	NA	TRBV7-8	TRBJ2-2	CASSLVPGPNTGELFF	TGTGCCAGCAGCTTAGTTCCGGGCCCCAACACCGGGGAGCTGTTTTTT
NA	TRBD2	TRBV20-1	TRBJ2-7	CSASSPFGLAGEQYF	TGCAGTGCTAGCTCACCCTTCGGACTAGCGGGCGAGCAGTACTTC
NA	NA	TRBV19	TRBJ1-1	CASSIYYDNTEAFF	TGTGCCAGTAGTATATATTACGATAACACTGAAGCTTTCTTT
NA	NA	TRBV20-1	TRBJ2-2	CSASGADTGELFF	TGCAGTGCTAGCGGTGCGGACACCGGGGAGCTGTTTTTT
few	NA	TRBV7-2	TRBJ2-2	CASSLVYGPTNTGELFF	TGTGCCAGCAGCTTAGTGTATGGGCCAACGAACACCGGGGAGCTGTTTTTT
many	NA	TRBV6-2/TRBV6-3	TRBJ1-1	CASSPDRIEAFF	TGTGCCAGCAGCCCCGACAGGATTGAAGCTTTCTTT
many	NA	TRBV10-3	TRBJ2-1	CAISDINEQFF	TGTGCCATCAGTGACATCAATGAGCAGTTCTTC
few	TRBD1	TRBV7-9	TRBJ2-7	CASSKGTDNSYEQYF	TGTGCCAGCAGCAAAGGGACAGACAACTCCTACGAGCAGTACTTC
NA	TRBD1	TRBV2	TRBJ1-2	CASTSPGQGAWGYTF	TGTGCCAGCACTTCCCCGGGACAGGGGGCTTGGGGCTACACCTTC
NA	NA	TRBV5-5	TRBJ2-1	CASSLLTRPINEQFF	TGTGCCAGCAGCCTCCTGACCCGACCGATAAATGAGCAGTTCTTC
many	NA	TRBV7-8	TRBJ2-1	CASSLAWPRAGRNNEQFF	TGTGCCAGCAGCTTAGCGTGGCCCCGGGCGGGGAGAAACAATGAGCAGTTCTTC